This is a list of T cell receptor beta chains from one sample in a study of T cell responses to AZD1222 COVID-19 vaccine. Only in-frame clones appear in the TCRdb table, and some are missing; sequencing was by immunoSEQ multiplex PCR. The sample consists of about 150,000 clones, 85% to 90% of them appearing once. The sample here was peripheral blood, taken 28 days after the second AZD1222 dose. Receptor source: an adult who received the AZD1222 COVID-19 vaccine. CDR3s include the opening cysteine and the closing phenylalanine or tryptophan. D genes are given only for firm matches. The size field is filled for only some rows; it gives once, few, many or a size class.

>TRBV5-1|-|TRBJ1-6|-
TGCGCCAGCAGCCCCGGCGGGGCAGGGACTAATTCACCCCTCCACTTT
CASSPGGAGTNSPLHF
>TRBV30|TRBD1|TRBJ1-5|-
TGTGCCTGGAGTGCCGGGACAGGGCTCCTCTATAGCAATCAGCCCCAGCATTTT
CAWSAGTGLLYSNQPQHF
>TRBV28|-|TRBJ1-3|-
TGTGCCAGCAGATCCTCAGAGTCAGGAAACACCATATATTTT
CASRSSESGNTIYF
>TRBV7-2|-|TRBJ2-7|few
TGTGCCAGCAGCAGCCCCGGTCGGGAGCAGTACTTC
CASSSPGREQYF
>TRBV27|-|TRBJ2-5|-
TGTGCCAGCAGTTCTAACTGGGTGGGCGAGACCCAGTACTTC
CASSSNWVGETQYF
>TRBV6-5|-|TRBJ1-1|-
TGTGCCAGCAGAGTAGCGAGCATGAACACTGAAGCTTTCTTT
CASRVASMNTEAFF
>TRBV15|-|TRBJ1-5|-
TGTGCCACCAGCAGAGAAGGGAGACAGTATCAGCCCCAGCATTTT
CATSREGRQYQPQHF
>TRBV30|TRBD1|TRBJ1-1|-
TGTGCCTGGAGAGAAGCCGGGACAGGAGCTTTCTTT
CAWREAGTGAFF
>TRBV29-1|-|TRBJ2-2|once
TGCAGCGTTGCGCAGGGGACCGGGGAGCTGTTTTTT
CSVAQGTGELFF
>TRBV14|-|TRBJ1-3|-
TGTGCCAGCGGGGAGAGGCTTCTCTCTGGAAACACCATATATTTT
CASGERLLSGNTIYF
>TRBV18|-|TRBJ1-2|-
TGTGCCAGCTTGGAGGGTTTGGGTGGCTACACCTTC
CASLEGLGGYTF
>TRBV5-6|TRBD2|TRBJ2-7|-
TGTGCCAGCAGTCTAAGACTAGCGGGACCTTTCGAGCAGTACTTC
CASSLRLAGPFEQYF
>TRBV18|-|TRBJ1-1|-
TGTGCCAGCTCACCATTCCGGACGCAGGACACCACTGAAGCTTTCTTT
CASSPFRTQDTTEAFF
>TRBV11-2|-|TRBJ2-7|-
TGTGCCAGCAGCTTAGTCGGGCAGGGGTCCTACGAGCAGTACTTC
CASSLVGQGSYEQYF
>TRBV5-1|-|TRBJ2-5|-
TGCGCCAGCAGCTTATCCGGGGGAGAGACCCAGTACTTC
CASSLSGGETQYF
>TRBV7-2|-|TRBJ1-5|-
TGTGCCAGCAGCTTCAGGGGAGGTAGGAGCAATCAGCCCCAGCATTTT
CASSFRGGRSNQPQHF
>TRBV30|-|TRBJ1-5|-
TGTGCCTGGAGTGCGGACAGCAATCAGCCCCAGCATTTT
CAWSADSNQPQHF
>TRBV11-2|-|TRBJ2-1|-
TGTGCCAGCAGCTTACTCGCAGGGCCTGGGAATGAGCAGTTCTTC
CASSLLAGPGNEQFF
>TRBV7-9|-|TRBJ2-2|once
TGTGCCAGCCCCGGGTTGGCGAACACCGGGGAGCTGTTTTTT
CASPGLANTGELFF
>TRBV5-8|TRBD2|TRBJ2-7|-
TGTGCCAGCAGCTACGGGACTAGCGGCCTTGGTGAGCAGTACTTC
CASSYGTSGLGEQYF
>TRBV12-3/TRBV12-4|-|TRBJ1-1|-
TGTGCCAGCAGTCCTCGTAGGAACACTGAAGCTTTCTTT
CASSPRRNTEAFF
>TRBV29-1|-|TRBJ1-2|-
TGCAGCGTTGAAGCTTCGTCCTATGGCTACACCTTC
CSVEASSYGYTF